The next 19 T cell receptor beta chains were all read from a single sample in a study of Ad26.COV2.S vaccination and SARS-CoV-2 variants. TCRdb's copy holds only in-frame clones and misses some; the assay was immunoSEQ multiplex PCR. Found here are around 340,000 clones, roughly 89% of them singletons; the top ten hold roughly 4.8%. This sample's treatment: roughly 18 received Ad26.COV2.S at low or high dose, single or two shots; about 5 received placebo; per-sample allocation not given. Sampling happened 63 days after the first vaccine or placebo injection. Sequencing used peripheral blood, obtained in a trial of Ad26.COV2.S vaccine versus placebo. The receptors shown here come from a person between 18 and 59 years old who received the Ad26.COV2.S COVID-19 vaccine or a placebo.

The CDR3 DNA sequence: TGTGCCAGCAGTTTCAGGCAAATCAATCAGCCCCAGCATTTT. It is translated as CASSFRQINQPQHF. This chain uses TRBV28 with TRBJ1-5; D gene uncertain. Trimming took 3 bases from V and 3 from J, leaving 9 bases between them. Germline loops: CDR1 MDHEN, CDR2 SYDVKM. The CDR3 loop spans 14 amino acids.

V and J are TRBV7-6 and TRBJ1-5, with D possibly being TRBD1 (6 bases). The germline V gene has CDR1 SGHVS and CDR2 FNYEAQ. The CDR3 has 15 amino acids. V was trimmed by 0 bases and J by 7 bases, leaving 13 bases between them. CDR3 nucleotide sequence: TGTGCCAGCAGCTTAGCGTCGGGGGGCGCACAGCCCCAGCATTTT. Translating it yields CASSLASGGAQPQHF. Looking up the rest from reference TRBV7-6 and TRBJ1-5 gives the full variable domain: GAGVSQSPRYKVTKRGQDVALRCDPISGHVSLYWYRQALGQGPEFLTYFNYEAQQDKSGLPNDRFSAERPEGSISTLTIQRTEQRDSAMYRCASSLASGGAQPQHFGDGTRLSIL.

The chain couples TRBV9 to TRBJ1-3; tentative D call: TRBD1 (5 bases). The length of the CDR3 is 15 residues. Between the trimmed V and J ends, which lost 3 bases and 4 bases, there was a span of 14 bases. CDR1 and CDR2 from the germline V gene are SGDLS and YYNGEE. The CDR3 DNA sequence: TGTGCCAGCAGCGCTCTGGACACCGCCGGAAACACCATATATTTT. Translated, it gives CASSALDTAGNTIYF.

V usage is TRBV7-8 and J usage is TRBJ1-5, with 10 bases that match TRBD1. J was trimmed by 1 base and V by 7 bases; bases with no gene match: 4. The germline V gene encodes CDR1 SGHVS and CDR2 FQNEAQ. CDR3 length: 15 residues. The DNA of the CDR3 is TGTGCCAGCACCCTGGGACAGGGGAGCAATCAGCCCCAGCATTTT. As protein: CASTLGQGSNQPQHF.

The chain carries TRBV3-1 (or the pseudogene TRBV3-2) and TRBJ2-3; 14 nucleotides line up with TRBD2. The V gene end was trimmed by 1 base and the J gene end by 2 bases; junction bases not matched to a gene: 2. CDR1 is LGHDT, CDR2 YNNKEL, per germline (reference sequence). This CDR3 is 17 amino acids long. CDR3 in amino acids: CASSQGTSGRITDTQYF. The CDR3 nucleotides are TGTGCCAGCAGCCAAGGGACTAGCGGGAGGATCACAGATACGCAGTATTTT.

This chain connects TRBV5-6 to TRBJ1-5; D call uncertain. The CDR3 loop spans 14 amino acids. CDR1 is SGHDT, CDR2 YYEEEE, per germline. V was shortened by 2 bases and J by 5 bases, with 11 bases between the two germline ends. CDR3 in DNA: TGTGCCAGCAGCTTCAGCCCGGGAGATCAGCCCCAGCATTTT. Translating it yields CASSFSPGDQPQHF.

This chain joins TRBV19 and TRBJ2-2, with D tentatively TRBD1 or TRBD2 (6 bases each). V was pared by 0 bases and J by 2 bases, with 16 bases between. The CDR3 consists of 18 residues. Per the germline V gene, CDR1 is LNHDA and CDR2 is SQIVND (reference sequence). This chain's CDR3 is CASSIDWYGGHNTGELFF. The CDR3 nucleotides read TGTGCCAGTAGTATAGATTGGTACGGGGGACACAACACCGGGGAGCTGTTTTTT.

J is TRBJ2-7 and V is TRBV6-5; TRBD1 matches at 7 bases. Germline V gives CDR1 MNHEY, CDR2 SVGAGI. Losses at the gene ends were 6 bases for V and 5 bases for J; bases not matched to a gene: 10. The CDR3 covers 14 residues. The CDR3 nucleotides read TGTGCCAGCAGCCTTAAGGGGGCACCCCACGAGCAGTACTTC. Protein sequence: CASSLKGAPHEQYF.

This chain links TRBV28 with TRBJ2-1; 7 bases line up with TRBD2. Germline V gene lookup returns CDR1 MDHEN and CDR2 SYDVKM. V lost 8 bases to trimming and J lost 9 bases; unmatched junction nucleotides: 10. The CDR3 totals 13 residues. The DNA of the CDR3 is TGTGCCAGCGGGAGGGCCGGGGAAAGTGAGCAGTTCTTC. Its translation is CASGRAGESEQFF.

The rearrangement links TRBV30 to TRBJ1-6; D perhaps matches TRBD1 (6 bases). The germline CDR1 and CDR2 sequences are GTSNPN and SVGIG (reference sequence). This CDR3 has 16 residues. V lost 3 bases and J 2 bases, leaving 14 bases between the germline ends. The CDR3 DNA reads as TGTGCCTGGAGACCAACTGGACAGCCCTATAATTCACCCCTCCACTTT. Its protein is CAWRPTGQPYNSPLHF.

This clone was counted only a few times. A single base is all that separates this from a far larger clone, so a read error is likely. CDR3 sequence: CASSLQGVNTEAFF. DNA of the CDR3: TGTGCCAGCAGTTTACAGGGGGTGAACACTGAAGCTTTCTTT. V and J are TRBV28 and TRBJ1-1; 7 positions match TRBD1. The germline CDR1 and CDR2 sequences are MDHEN and SYDVKM. The V and J ends lost 2 bases and 0 bases, in that order; junction bases with no gene match: 0. This CDR3 region has 14 residues.

The gene calls are TRBV18 and TRBJ1-4, with D possibly matching TRBD1 (6 bases). Germline V gene data show CDR1 as KGHSH and CDR2 as LQKENI. The CDR3 length is 15 residues. V was trimmed by 4 bases and J by 4 bases, leaving 13 bases between them. In DNA form, the CDR3 reads TGTGCCAGCTCACACCGGGACATGAATAATGAAAAACTGTTTTTT. Translated: CASSHRDMNNEKLFF. Together with reference TRBV18 and TRBJ1-4, the CDR3 gives the full variable domain: NAGVMQNPRHLVRRRGQEARLRCSPMKGHSHVYWYRQLPEEGLKFMVYLQKENIIDESGMPKERFSAEFPKEGPSILRIQQVVRGDSAAYFCASSHRDMNNEKLFFGSGTQLSVL.

The rearrangement links TRBV6-5 to TRBJ1-5, with 7 bases matching TRBD1. Germline V gives CDR1 MNHEY, CDR2 SVGAGI. The CDR3 length is 15 residues. V trimming: 2 bases; J trimming: 4 bases; junction bases outside the gene matches: 5. CDR3 in amino acids: CASSYTRDRNQPQHF. DNA of the CDR3: TGTGCCAGCAGTTACACCCGGGACAGAAATCAGCCCCAGCATTTT.

In this sample, this clone turned up once. This rearrangement joins TRBV2 to TRBJ2-1, with 11 bases aligning to TRBD2. Looked up from germline, CDR1 is SNHLY and CDR2 is FYNNEI. Trimming took 1 base from V and 6 from J; bases not matched to a gene: 5. This CDR3 is 16 amino acids long. DNA of the CDR3: TGTGCCAGCAGTGAAGGAACTAGCGGGAGCCTCAATGAGCAGTTCTTC. This sequence encodes CASSEGTSGSLNEQFF.

This chain uses TRBV28 with TRBJ1-1, with D possibly TRBD1 on 5 matching bases. Germline CDR1 MDHEN, CDR2 SYDVKM. The CDR3 sequence is 12 residues long. Between the trimmed V and J ends, which lost 6 bases and 5 bases, there was a span of 10 bases. The CDR3 DNA reads as TGTGCCAGCAGGGAATGGGGGACTGAAGCTTTCTTT. This gives the protein CASREWGTEAFF.

This sequence joins TRBV28 and TRBJ2-3, with TRBD1 identical over 9 bases. CDR1 MDHEN and CDR2 SYDVKM come from the germline V gene. V trimming: 3 bases; J trimming: 2 bases; junction bases outside the gene matches: 12. The CDR3 runs to 18 residues. The CDR3 is CASSFLGPGQGSTDTQYF. CDR3 sequence (DNA): TGTGCCAGCAGTTTCCTTGGACCGGGACAGGGCTCCACAGATACGCAGTATTTT.

The chain recombines TRBV28 with TRBJ1-5; possible D gene TRBD1, 6 bases. There are 18 residues in the CDR3. Trimming removed 5 bases from V and 0 bases from J, with 20 bases in between. From germline, CDR1 is MDHEN and CDR2 SYDVKM. The CDR3 loop reads CASSPEGGAIYSNQPQHF. The DNA for the CDR3 is TGTGCCAGCAGTCCGGAGGGGGGGGCTATCTATAGCAATCAGCCCCAGCATTTT.

This clone was observed a single time. The rearrangement joins TRBV29-1 to TRBJ2-3, with D uncertain. Trimming pared 6 bases from V and 2 bases from J, leaving 18 bases between. This CDR3 has 15 residues. CDR1 is SQVTM, CDR2 ANQGSEA, per germline. In DNA form, the CDR3 reads TGCAGCGTACGGGTAGGAGCTCACTCCACAGATACGCAGTATTTT. Translation gives CSVRVGAHSTDTQYF.

The V and J genes are TRBV24-1 and TRBJ1-4; a weak D match, TRBD1 (5 bases). This CDR3 contains 14 residues. The V gene's germline CDR1 is KGHDR and CDR2 SFDVKD. V shed 9 bases and J shed 3 bases, with 13 bases lying between them. CDR3 sequence (DNA): TGTGCCACCTCAAGGGGTCCAGCTAATGAAAAACTGTTTTTT. This sequence encodes CATSRGPANEKLFF.